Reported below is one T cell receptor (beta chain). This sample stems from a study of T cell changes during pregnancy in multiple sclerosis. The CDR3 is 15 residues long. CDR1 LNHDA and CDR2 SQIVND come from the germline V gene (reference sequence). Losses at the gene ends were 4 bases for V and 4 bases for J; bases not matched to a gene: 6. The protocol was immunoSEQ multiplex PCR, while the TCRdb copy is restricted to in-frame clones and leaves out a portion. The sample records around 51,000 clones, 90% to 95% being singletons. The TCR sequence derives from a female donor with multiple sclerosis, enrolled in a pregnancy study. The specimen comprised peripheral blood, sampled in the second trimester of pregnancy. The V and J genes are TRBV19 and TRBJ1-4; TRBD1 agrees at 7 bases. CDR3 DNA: TGTGCCAGTAGTAACACCGGGACAGTTAATGAAAAACTGTTTTTT. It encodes CASSNTGTVNEKLFF.